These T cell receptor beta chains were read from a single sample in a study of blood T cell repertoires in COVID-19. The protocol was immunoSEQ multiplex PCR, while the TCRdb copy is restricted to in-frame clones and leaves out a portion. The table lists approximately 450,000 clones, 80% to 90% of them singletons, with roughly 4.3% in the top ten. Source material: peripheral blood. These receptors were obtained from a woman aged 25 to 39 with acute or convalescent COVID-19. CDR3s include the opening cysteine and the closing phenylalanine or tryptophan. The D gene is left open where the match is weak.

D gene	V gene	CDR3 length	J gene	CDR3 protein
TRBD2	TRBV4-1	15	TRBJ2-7	CASSQPWAGVYEQYF
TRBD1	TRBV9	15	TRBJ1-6	CASSLIDRVGSPLHF
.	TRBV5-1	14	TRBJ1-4	CASSPVGENEKLFF
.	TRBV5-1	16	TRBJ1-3	CASSSGGTGYTDTIYF
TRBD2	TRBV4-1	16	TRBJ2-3	CASSQPRGGVTDTQYF
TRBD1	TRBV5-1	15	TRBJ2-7	CASRDGTAPSYEQYF
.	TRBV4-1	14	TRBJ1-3	CASSQDPIGNTIYF
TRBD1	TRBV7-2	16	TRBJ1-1	CASSLAPGQMNTEAFF
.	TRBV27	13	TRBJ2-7	CASSLGRVYEQYF
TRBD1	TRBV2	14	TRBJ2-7	CASRDRDRTYEQYF
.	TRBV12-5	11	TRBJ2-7	CASARGGEQYF
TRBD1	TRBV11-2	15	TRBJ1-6	CASSLAGGYNSPLHF
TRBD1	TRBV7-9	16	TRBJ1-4	CASSLGTGFSNEKLFF
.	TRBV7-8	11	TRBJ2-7	CASSSTYEQYF
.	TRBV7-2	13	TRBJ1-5	CASSPPGNQPQHF
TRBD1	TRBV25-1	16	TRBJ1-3	CASKGQGMFSGNTIYF
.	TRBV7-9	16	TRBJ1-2	CATGSSARDITYGYTF
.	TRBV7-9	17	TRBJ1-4	CASSRGMRSTSSQKLFF
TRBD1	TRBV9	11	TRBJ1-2	CASSPGTEGGF
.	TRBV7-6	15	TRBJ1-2	CASSLTSGTSYGYTF
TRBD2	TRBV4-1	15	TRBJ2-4	CASSQVGGAKNIQYF
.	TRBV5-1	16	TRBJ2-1	CASSPVIGGANNEQFF
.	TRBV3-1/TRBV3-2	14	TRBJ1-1	CASSPQTVNTEAFF
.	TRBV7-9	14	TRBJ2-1	CASSLGGGTSEQFF
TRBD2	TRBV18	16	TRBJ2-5	CASSPRLAGGQETQYF
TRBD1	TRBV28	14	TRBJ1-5	CASTGTVGNQPQHF
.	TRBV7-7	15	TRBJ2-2	CASSPDQSGGGELFF
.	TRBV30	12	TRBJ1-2	CAMEGSNYGYTF
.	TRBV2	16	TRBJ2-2	CASSEGATGFAGELFF
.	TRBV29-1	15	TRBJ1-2	CSGAGLERNLDGYTF
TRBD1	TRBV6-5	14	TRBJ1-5	CASSLLRGDQPQHF
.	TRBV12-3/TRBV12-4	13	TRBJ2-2	CASSFRLDGELFF
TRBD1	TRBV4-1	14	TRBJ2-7	CASSQVQGAGEQYF
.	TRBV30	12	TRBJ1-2	CAWSDSFYGYTF
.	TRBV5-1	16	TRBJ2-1	CASSLGGSSSYNEQFF
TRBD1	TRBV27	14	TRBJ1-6	CASSSDRGQSPLHF
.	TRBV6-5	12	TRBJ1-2	CASRNAQAGYTF
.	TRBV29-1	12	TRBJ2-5	CSTRGGGETQYF
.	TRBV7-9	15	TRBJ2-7	CASSPQDTKRREQYF
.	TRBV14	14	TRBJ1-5	CASSLNRVNQPQHF
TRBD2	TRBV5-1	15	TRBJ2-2	CASSRIAGGTGELFF
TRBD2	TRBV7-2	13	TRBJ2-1	CASSFELASEQFF
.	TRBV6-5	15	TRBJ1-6	CASSYSTGKNSPLHF
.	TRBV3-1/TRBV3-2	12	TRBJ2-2	CASSHGKGELFF
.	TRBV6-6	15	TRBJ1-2	CASSYERLSSYGYTF
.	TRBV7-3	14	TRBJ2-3	CASSSNGVRDTQYF
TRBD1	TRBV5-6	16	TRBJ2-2	CASSAPTGVNTGELFF
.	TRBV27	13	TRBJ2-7	CASSLRWTYEQYF
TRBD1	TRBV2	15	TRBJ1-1	CAMPGTGEFDPEAFF
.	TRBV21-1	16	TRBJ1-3	CASSARDRGAGCTIYF